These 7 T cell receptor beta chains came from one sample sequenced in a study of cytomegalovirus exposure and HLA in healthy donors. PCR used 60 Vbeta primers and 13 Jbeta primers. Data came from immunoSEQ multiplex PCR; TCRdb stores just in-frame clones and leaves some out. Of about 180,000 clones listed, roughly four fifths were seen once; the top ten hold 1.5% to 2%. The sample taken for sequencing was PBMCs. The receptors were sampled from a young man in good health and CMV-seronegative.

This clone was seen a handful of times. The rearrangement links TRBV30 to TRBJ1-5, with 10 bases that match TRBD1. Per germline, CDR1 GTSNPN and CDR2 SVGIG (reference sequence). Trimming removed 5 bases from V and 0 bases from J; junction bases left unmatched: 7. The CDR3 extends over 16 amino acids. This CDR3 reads CAWDPGQGYSNQPQHF. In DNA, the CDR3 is TGTGCCTGGGATCCGGGACAGGGGTATAGCAATCAGCCCCAGCATTTT.

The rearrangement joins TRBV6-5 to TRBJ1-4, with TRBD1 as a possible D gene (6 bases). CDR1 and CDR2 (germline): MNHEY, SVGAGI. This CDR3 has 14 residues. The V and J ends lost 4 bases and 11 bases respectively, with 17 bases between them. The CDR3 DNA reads TGTGCCAGCAGTTTAGGCAGGGGAGAGTTTAAACTGTTTTTT. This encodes CASSLGRGEFKLFF.

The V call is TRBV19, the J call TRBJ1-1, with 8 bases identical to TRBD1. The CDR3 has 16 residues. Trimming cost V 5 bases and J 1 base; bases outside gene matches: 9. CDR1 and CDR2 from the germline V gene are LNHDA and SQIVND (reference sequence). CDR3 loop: CASSPRQGPGNTEAFF. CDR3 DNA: TGTGCCAGTAGTCCAAGACAGGGGCCGGGGAACACTGAAGCTTTCTTT.

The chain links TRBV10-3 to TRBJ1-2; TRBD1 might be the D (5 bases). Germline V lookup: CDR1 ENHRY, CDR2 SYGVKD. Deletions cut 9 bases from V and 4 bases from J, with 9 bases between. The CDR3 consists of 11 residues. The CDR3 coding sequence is TGTGCCATTGGCGGGGCCTATGGCTACACCTTC. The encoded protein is CAIGGAYGYTF.

In DNA, the CDR3 is TGCGCCAGCAGCAGCACGGGACAGGGGGGGACCCAGTACTTC. The encoded protein is CASSSTGQGGTQYF. This chain connects TRBV5-1 to TRBJ2-5; 11 nucleotides agree with TRBD1. CDR1 and CDR2 (germline): SGHRS, YFSETQ. The length of the CDR3 is 14 residues. The junction had 6 bases not matched to a gene; V was cut back by 4 bases and J by 7 bases.

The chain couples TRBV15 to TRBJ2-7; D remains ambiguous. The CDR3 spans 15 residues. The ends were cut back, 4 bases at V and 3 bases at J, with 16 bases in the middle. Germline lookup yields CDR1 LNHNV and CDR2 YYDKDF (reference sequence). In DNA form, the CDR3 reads TGTGCCACCAGCAAGAGCCTCTCCCCCGACTACGAGCAGTACTTC. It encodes CATSKSLSPDYEQYF.

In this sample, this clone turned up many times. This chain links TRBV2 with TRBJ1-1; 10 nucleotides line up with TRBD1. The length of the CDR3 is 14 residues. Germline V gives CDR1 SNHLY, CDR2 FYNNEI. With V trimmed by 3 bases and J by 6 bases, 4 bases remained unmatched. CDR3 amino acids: CASSERQGAAEAFF. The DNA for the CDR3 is TGTGCCAGCAGTGAGAGACAGGGGGCGGCTGAAGCTTTCTTT.